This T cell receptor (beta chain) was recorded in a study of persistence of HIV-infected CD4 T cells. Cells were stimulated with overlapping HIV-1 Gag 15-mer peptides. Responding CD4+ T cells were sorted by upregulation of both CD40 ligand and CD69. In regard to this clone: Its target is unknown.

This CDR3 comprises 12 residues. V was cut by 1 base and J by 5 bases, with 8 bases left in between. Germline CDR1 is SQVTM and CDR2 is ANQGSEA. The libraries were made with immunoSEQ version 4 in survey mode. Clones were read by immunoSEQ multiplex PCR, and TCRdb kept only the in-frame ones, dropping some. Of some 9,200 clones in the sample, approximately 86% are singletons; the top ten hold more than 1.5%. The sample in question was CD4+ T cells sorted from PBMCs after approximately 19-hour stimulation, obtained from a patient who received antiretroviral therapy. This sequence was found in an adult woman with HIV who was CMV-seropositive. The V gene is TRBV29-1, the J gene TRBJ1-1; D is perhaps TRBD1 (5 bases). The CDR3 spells CSVEGQGTEAFF. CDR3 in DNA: TGCAGCGTTGAAGGTCAGGGAACTGAAGCTTTCTTT.